One sample yielded the 24 T cell receptor beta chains listed below, sequenced in a study of CD8+ T cells in alopecia areata. The authors extracted RNA and reverse transcribed it into cDNA as the sequencing template. The assay was immunoSEQ multiplex PCR, and TCRdb's table has in-frame clones only and misses some. This sample carries 250,000 or so clones, none of them present only once. A sort of pooled cutaneous lymph node cells used CD4, CD8alpha, NKG2D, NKG2ACE and other stains. The specimen was CD4+ T cells sorted from a lymph node. The receptors shown here come from a C3H/HeJ mouse with alopecia areata. The strain bears MHC haplotype H2-k.

Note on this clone: The gene names given are mouse names. Coverage ceases 4 residues before the CDR3 finishes, and the germline J gene fills in the end. In the same sample, other DNA sequences code for this CDR3. The chain recombines TRBV13-3 with TRBJ2-7; D might be TRBD1 (5 bases). This CDR3 region has 14 residues. Deletions cut 3 bases from V and 0 bases from J, with 10 bases between. From germline, CDR1 is NNHDY and CDR2 SYVADS. The DNA read from the CDR3 is TGTGCCAGCAGTGGAGGACAAAGCTCCTAT. Protein: CASSGGQSSY. The CDR3 reads in full as CASSGGQSSYEQYF.

With respect to this clone: Gene labels here are mouse ones. This CDR3 reads CASSQEQGARTGQLYF. Incomplete CDR3 DNA: TGTGCCAGCAGCCAAGAACAGGGGGCGCGGACCGGG. The chain links TRBV5 to TRBJ2-2; the match to TRBD1 covers 9 bases. The read terminates 4 residues ahead of where the CDR3 ends, so the germline J gene completes it. Germline V gene lookup returns CDR1 LGHNA and CDR2 YNLKQL (reference sequence). Germline trimming cut 0 bases from V and 5 bases from J; bases unmatched to any gene: 4. The CDR3 loop spans 16 amino acids.

With respect to this clone: Gene names are mouse gene names. From the germline J gene comes the end of the CDR3, since the read stops 4 residues before it. This rearrangement joins TRBV14 to TRBJ2-1; D may be TRBD1 (5 bases). Germline lookup yields CDR1 SGHDT and CDR2 FRDEAV. The CDR3 loop spans 14 amino acids. Trimming shortened V by 5 bases and J by 1 base, and 10 bases separated the two germline ends. CDR3 bases read: TGTGCCAGCAGCCCGGACACAAACTATGCT. This encodes CASSPDTNYA. The entire CDR3 protein is CASSPDTNYAEQFF. Drawing the rest from reference TRBV14 and TRBJ2-1, the complete variable domain is EAGVTQSPRYAVLQEGQAVSFWCDPISGHDTLYWYQQPRDQGPQLLVYFRDEAVIDNSQLPSDRFSAVRPKGTNSTLKIQSAKQGDTATYLCASSPDTNYAEQFFGPGTRLTVL.

A few counts support this clone. With a much larger clone just one base away, this may be a read error. The gene symbols are mouse symbols. The observed sequence ends 4 residues before the CDR3 terminus, with the missing tail filled in from the germline J gene. Different DNA sequences within this sample yield the same CDR3. J is TRBJ2-1 and V is TRBV13-1, with D perhaps TRBD1 (5 bases). The V end was cut by 1 base, the J end by 1 base, with 6 bases between. The CDR3 runs to 14 residues. The germline CDR1 and CDR2 sequences are NSHNY and SYGAGN. CDR3 residues: CASSDPGNYAEQFF. The sequenced CDR3 bases are TGTGCCAGCAGTGATCCAGGGAACTATGCT.

There are a few counts of this clone. The genes are named according to mouse. Read coverage stops 4 residues before the CDR3 terminus; the germline J gene supplies the remainder. The chain couples TRBV5 to TRBJ2-1; 10 bases align to TRBD2. The V gene end was trimmed by 2 bases and the J gene end by 3 bases; junction bases not matched to a gene: 4. Germline loops: CDR1 LGHNA, CDR2 YNLKQL (reference sequence). This CDR3 spans 16 amino acids. The part of the CDR3 DNA that was read is TGTGCCAGCAGCCAACTTGGACTGGGGGCCTATGCT. Amino acids: CASSQLGLGAYA. The whole CDR3 region reads CASSQLGLGAYAEQFF.

With respect to this clone: Each gene name is a mouse one. The missing CDR3 end, 4 residues past where the read stops, is filled in from the germline J gene. V usage is TRBV1 and J usage is TRBJ2-5, with TRBD2 as a possible D gene (7 bases). This CDR3 region has 15 residues. Trimming removed 2 bases at V and 1 base at J, with 10 bases between. Germline V lookup: CDR1 NSQYPW, CDR2 LRSPGD (reference sequence). CDR3 protein: CTCSARGAYQDTQYF. Partial CDR3 DNA: TGCACCTGCAGTGCACGGGGGGCCTACCAAGAC.

In this sample, this clone turned up a few times. Germline and genes: mouse. Sequencing ends 4 residues short of the CDR3 end; the germline J gene provides the rest. This chain joins TRBV13-1 and TRBJ2-2, with 8 bases matching TRBD1. Germline V gene lookup returns CDR1 NSHNY and CDR2 SYGAGN. V lost 7 bases to trimming and J lost 1 base; unmatched junction nucleotides: 9. CDR3 length: 16 residues. CDR3 bases read: TGTGCCAGCGGTGGGACAGGCGGACAAAACACCGGG. Translating gives CASGGTGGQNTG. The CDR3 as a whole reads CASGGTGGQNTGQLYF.

The table lists this clone with a few counts. The gene names here belong to mouse. The read gets to within 4 residues of the CDR3 end, and the germline J gene fills in the rest. In the same sample, other DNA sequences code for this CDR3. V and J are TRBV13-1 and TRBJ2-7; possibly TRBD1 for D (6 bases). Germline CDR1 reads NSHNY; CDR2 reads SYGAGN. The germline V and J ends were trimmed by 0 bases and 3 bases, with 10 bases remaining between them. The CDR3 runs to 14 residues. This CDR3 reads CASSDAPGDYEQYF. The CDR3 DNA, read in part, is TGTGCCAGCAGTGATGCTCCAGGGGACTAT.

Comment on this clone: Any gene name here is a mouse gene name. The read finishes 3 residues shy of the CDR3 end, and the germline J gene is used to complete it. V is TRBV1 and J is TRBJ1-6; TRBD1 might be the D (6 bases). TRBJ1-6 falls under the ORF class, with uncertain function. V lost 3 bases and J 4 bases, leaving 13 bases between the germline ends. CDR3 length: 16 residues. From germline, CDR1 is NSQYPW and CDR2 LRSPGD (reference sequence). The part of the CDR3 DNA that was read is TGCACCTGCAGTGCCGCTGGGACAACATATAATTCGCCC. Its translation: CTCSAAGTTYNSP. From start to end, the CDR3 is CTCSAAGTTYNSPLYF.

In the case of this clone: All gene names here are mouse names. CDR3 sequence reads: CTCSAGGQKNTGQLYF. The CDR3 bases that were read are TGCACCTGCAGTGCAGGGGGACAGAAAAACACCGGG. V gene TRBV1 combines with J gene TRBJ2-2; 7 nucleotides agree with TRBD1. The read terminates 4 residues ahead of where the CDR3 ends, so the germline J gene completes it. This CDR3 spans 16 amino acids. V lost 1 base and J lost 1; bases outside the gene matches: 3. Germline CDR1 and CDR2: NSQYPW and LRSPGD (reference sequence).

About this clone itself: Germline and genes: mouse. The DNA ends 4 residues before the CDR3 does, and the rest of the CDR3 is filled in from the germline J gene. The J gene is TRBJ2-2, the V gene TRBV19, with 8 bases matching TRBD1. CDR3 length equals 17 residues. V dropped 4 bases and J dropped 0; count of bases not matched to a gene: 8. Germline values: CDR1 FNHDT, CDR2 SITEND (reference sequence). The CDR3 DNA, read in part, is TGTGCCAGCAGTCTCTCCTACAGGGGGGCAAACACCGGG. It specifies CASSLSYRGANTG. The full-length CDR3 reads as CASSLSYRGANTGQLYF.

Points on this clone: All gene names here are mouse names. The CDR3 end lies 4 residues beyond the end of the read and is filled in from the germline J gene. The chain has TRBV13-1 and TRBJ1-2; 7 nucleotides line up with TRBD1. From germline, CDR1 is NSHNY and CDR2 SYGAGN. J lost 1 base, V lost 6 bases, and 6 bases had no gene match. The CDR3 has 14 residues. The covered CDR3 bases are TGTGCCAGCACCTCTGACAGGGTAAACTCC. Its protein product is CASTSDRVNS. In full, the CDR3 is CASTSDRVNSDYTF.

In this sample, this clone turned up a few times. Gene names refer to mouse genes. The read ends 4 residues early relative to the CDR3; the germline J gene fills the gap. V is TRBV19 and J is TRBJ2-5; TRBD2 is a possible D gene (7 bases). The CDR3 length is 15 residues. CDR1 and CDR2 from the germline V gene are FNHDT and SITEND (reference sequence). Trimming removed 2 bases from V and 0 bases from J, with 10 bases in between. CDR3: CASSIGGRNQDTQYF. Incomplete CDR3 DNA: TGTGCCAGCAGTATTGGGGGGCGAAACCAAGAC.

This clone appeared a few times. Genes and germline are mouse. The CDR3 end falls 4 residues outside the read, so it is completed with the germline J gene. The sample contains more than one DNA sequence encoding this CDR3. V gene TRBV1 combines with J gene TRBJ2-5; 11 bases line up with TRBD2. The CDR3 has 15 residues. CDR1 and CDR2 (germline): NSQYPW, LRSPGD (reference sequence). CDR3 DNA, as far as it was read: TGCACCTGCAGTGCAGGACTGGGGGGGAGGGAC. Residues: CTCSAGLGGRD. From start to end, the CDR3 is CTCSAGLGGRDTQYF.

A few counts support this clone. Mouse gene names apply. Sequencing ends 4 residues short of the CDR3 end; the germline J gene provides the rest. The rearrangement joins TRBV1 to TRBJ1-1; 7 positions match TRBD1. Germline V gene sequence: CDR1 NSQYPW, CDR2 LRSPGD (reference sequence). V shed 1 base and J 4 bases; nucleotides not matched to a gene: 3. This CDR3 has 14 residues. The DNA read from the CDR3 is TGCACCTGCAGTGCAGGGGGACAGAGCACA. The encoded protein is CTCSAGGQST. In full, the CDR3 reads CTCSAGGQSTEVFF.

About this clone: Germline and genes here are mouse. Read coverage stops 4 residues before the CDR3 terminus; the germline J gene supplies the remainder. The V call is TRBV31, the J call TRBJ2-5; D is possibly TRBD1 (5 bases). Between the trimmed V and J ends, which lost 3 bases and 0 bases, there was a span of 10 bases. Germline assignment: CDR1 GKSSPN and CDR2 SITVG. The CDR3 extends over 14 amino acids. Incomplete CDR3 DNA: TGTGCCTGGAGCCGACAGAATAACCAAGAC. Encoded protein: CAWSRQNNQD. The full CDR3 protein is CAWSRQNNQDTQYF.

This clone was seen only a few times. Gene and germline names: mouse. The read falls 4 residues short of the CDR3 end, and the missing part is taken from the germline J gene. The identical CDR3 is also encoded by other nucleotide sequences in the sample. The J gene is TRBJ2-3, the V gene TRBV31, with D hard to call. Trimming removed 1 base at V and 0 bases at J, with 5 bases between. Germline CDR1 GKSSPN, CDR2 SITVG. This CDR3 spans 13 amino acids. CDR3 bases read: TGTGCCTGGAGTCAGACTAGTGCAGAA. It codes for CAWSQTSAE. The whole CDR3 protein reads CAWSQTSAETLYF.

Points on this clone: These gene names are mouse names. The missing CDR3 end, 4 residues past where the read stops, is filled in from the germline J gene. J is TRBJ1-1 and V is TRBV13-3; 12 bases fit TRBD1. The trim removed 2 bases at V and 4 bases at J, leaving 3 bases unmatched. The CDR3 sequence is 15 residues long. Germline lookup yields CDR1 NNHDY and CDR2 SYVADS. This chain's CDR3 is CASSEGTGGFTEVFF. The covered CDR3 bases are TGTGCCAGCAGTGAGGGGACAGGGGGCTTCACA.

Comments on this clone: Gene names and germline match the mouse. The read terminates 4 residues before the CDR3 end, so the remaining end is supplied by the germline J gene. This chain connects TRBV19 to TRBJ2-7, with no clear D. The CDR3 runs 11 residues. Trimming removed 7 bases at V and 3 bases at J, with 8 bases between. Looked up from germline, CDR1 is FNHDT and CDR2 is SITEND (reference sequence). Partial CDR3 DNA: TGTGCCAGCGTAGACAACTAT. Translating it yields CASVDNY. The whole CDR3 protein is CASVDNYEQYF.

This clone occurred a few times. Gene and germline names: mouse. The CDR3 end is not reached by the read, which stops 4 residues before it; the germline J gene fills it in. V is TRBV5 and J is TRBJ1-2; no firm D call. CDR3 size: 14 residues. The germline V gene has CDR1 LGHNA and CDR2 YNLKQL (reference sequence). V was clipped by 4 bases and J by 0 bases, with 9 bases between them. CDR3 bases read: TGTGCCAGCAGCCCCTCACATGCAAACTCC. Translation: CASSPSHANS. The CDR3 reads in full as CASSPSHANSDYTF.

This clone was seen repeatedly, ten times or more. Mouse names are used for the genes. The observed sequence ends 4 residues before the CDR3 terminus, with the missing tail filled in from the germline J gene. The chain recombines TRBV17 with TRBJ1-2; weak D call: TRBD1 (6 bases). The ends were cut back, 5 bases at V and 0 bases at J, with 7 bases in the middle. Germline V gene sequence: CDR1 MNHDT, CDR2 YYDKIL. The CDR3 has 13 amino acids. Incomplete CDR3 DNA: TGTGCTAGCAGTGGACAGTCAAACTCC. This sequence encodes CASSGQSNS. The whole CDR3 protein is CASSGQSNSDYTF.

In its sample, this clone was seen many times. Mouse germline and gene names are used. The CDR3 DNA, read in part, is TGTGCTAGCACCCCGACAGGGGCAAACACCGGG. It codes for CASTPTGANTG. The full CDR3 reads CASTPTGANTGQLYF. The gene calls are TRBV17 and TRBJ2-2; TRBD1 matches at 8 bases. Read sequence stops 4 residues before the CDR3 end, and the germline J gene provides the missing end. CDR1 and CDR2 from the germline V gene are MNHDT and YYDKIL. This CDR3 has 15 amino acids. V lost 7 bases to trimming and J lost 0 bases; unmatched junction nucleotides: 4.

A remark on this clone: Gene names are mouse gene names. The read terminates 4 residues ahead of where the CDR3 ends, so the germline J gene completes it. The chain employs TRBV1 and TRBJ2-2; maybe TRBD2 (7 bases). Trimming took 0 bases from V and 3 from J, leaving 14 bases between them. Germline CDR1 NSQYPW, CDR2 LRSPGD (reference sequence). The CDR3 is 17 residues long. CDR3 bases read: TGCACCTGCAGTGCAGATCTGGGGGCGTCGGACACCGGG. Translation: CTCSADLGASDTG. In full, the CDR3 is CTCSADLGASDTGQLYF.

This clone was observed a handful of times. Germline and genes: mouse. The read terminates 4 residues ahead of where the CDR3 ends, so the germline J gene completes it. The chain uses TRBV5 and TRBJ2-2, with 7 bases that match TRBD2. The CDR3 is made up of 16 amino acids. V shed 1 base, J shed 4 bases, and the junction held 6 bases outside the gene matches. Germline loops: CDR1 LGHNA, CDR2 YNLKQL (reference sequence). The part of the CDR3 DNA that was read is TGTGCCAGCAGCCAAGTCCTGGGGGAGGGCACCGGG. Translation: CASSQVLGEGTG. The whole CDR3 is CASSQVLGEGTGQLYF.